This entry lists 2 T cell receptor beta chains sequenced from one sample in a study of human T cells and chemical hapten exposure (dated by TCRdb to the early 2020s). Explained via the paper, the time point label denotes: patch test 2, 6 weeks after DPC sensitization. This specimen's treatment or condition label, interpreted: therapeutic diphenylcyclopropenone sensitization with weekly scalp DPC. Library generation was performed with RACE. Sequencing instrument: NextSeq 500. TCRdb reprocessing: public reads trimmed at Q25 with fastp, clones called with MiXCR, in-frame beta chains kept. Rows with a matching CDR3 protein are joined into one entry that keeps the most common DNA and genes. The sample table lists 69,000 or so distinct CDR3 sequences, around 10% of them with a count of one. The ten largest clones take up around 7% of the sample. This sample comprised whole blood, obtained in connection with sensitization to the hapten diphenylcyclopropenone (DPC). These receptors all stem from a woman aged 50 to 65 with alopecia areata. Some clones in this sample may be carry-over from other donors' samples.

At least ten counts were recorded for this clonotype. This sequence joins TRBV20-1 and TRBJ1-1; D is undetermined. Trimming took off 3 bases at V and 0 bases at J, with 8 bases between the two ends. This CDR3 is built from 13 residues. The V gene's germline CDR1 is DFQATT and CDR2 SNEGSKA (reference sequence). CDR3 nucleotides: TGCAGTGCTAGCCCGAACATGAACACTGAAGCTTTCTTT. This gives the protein CSASPNMNTEAFF.

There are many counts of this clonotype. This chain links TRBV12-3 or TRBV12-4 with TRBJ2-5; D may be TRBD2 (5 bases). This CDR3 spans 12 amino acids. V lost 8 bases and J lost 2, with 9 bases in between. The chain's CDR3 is CASGREQETQYF. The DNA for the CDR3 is TGTGCCAGCGGCCGGGAACAAGAGACCCAGTACTTC.